Here is one TCR beta chain with its context. This clonotype has only a few counts. Which antigen it targets is not known. There are no base qualities to consult, and no much larger clone falls within one base. Libraries were built with 5' RACE. Sequenced using an Illumina HiSeq 2500. The second PCR ran for about 6 to 12 cycles and used a J-beta primer mix along with a sample-barcoded 5' primer. A template-switch 5' adaptor carrying 12 random nucleotides introduced a unique molecular identifier onto each TCR beta cDNA molecule. At least 3 million CDR3-containing paired-end reads were obtained from each sample. First-strand cDNA synthesis was performed from all RNA using the Mint cDNA synthesis kit, with priming by a TRBC-specific oligonucleotide. Following uracil-DNA glycosylase treatment, all cDNA underwent a first 18-cycle PCR with the universal primers M1SS and BC2_uni_R. Turning to the authors' computational methods: Normalization of each sample was performed by random selection of 1 million high-quality reads, each carrying a distinct molecular identifier. Reads with shared molecular identifiers were discarded instead of being binned into consensus sequences. MiTCR, with a Q25 quality threshold and the strictest error-elimination algorithm, was used for CDR3 identification, clonotype clustering and error correction. Lower-bound total TCR beta diversity was estimated with a nonparametric unseen species model using Euler transformation. TCRdb reworked the public reads: Q25 trimming with fastp, MiXCR clone assembly, productive beta chains retained. Rows with one shared CDR3 protein collapse into an entry with the most common genes and DNA. Here the V and J calls rest on TCRdb's processing, not on the authors' analysis. This sample lists 700,000 or so distinct CDR3 sequences; around two fifths were detected once. Clones ranked in the top ten supply 25% to 35% of the sample.

The CDR3 spans 15 residues, from the cysteine through the phenylalanine. The CDR3 DNA has 45 bases and is translated from base 1. The CDR1 and CDR2 encoded by the germline V gene are SGDLS and YYNGEE. Relative to germline, V is 0 bases shorter and J is 0 bases shorter, with 9 bases between their ends. Donors were 39 systemically healthy Caucasian individuals from Russia aged roughly 6 to 90 years. Each donor gave 8 to 10 milliliters of peripheral blood, drawn into EDTA-treated Vacutainer tubes. Ficoll-Paque density-gradient centrifugation was used to isolate PBMCs, with at least 6 million per sample. Trizol reagent was used to extract total RNA from PBMCs, with at least 5.5 micrograms per sample. The percentages of naive CD45RAhigh/CD27high T cells were determined by flow cytometry on a PBMC aliquot from every donor. The sample originates from a study of blood T cells in healthy people across ages (dated by TCRdb to the mid-2010s). Background for the entire study: In model experiments, template switching captured about one uniquely barcoded TCR beta cDNA molecule for every two T cells. Using deep sequencing normalized with unique cDNA molecular identifiers, the study measured how TCR beta repertoire diversity changes with age. Donors were grouped into four age groups: young (average approximately 15 years), middle-aged (39), aged (approximately 58) and long-lived (just over 80). To avoid experimental bias, donors of different ages were randomly spread across the sequencing lanes. Using the same blood draw, the study looked at two additional independent replicas of 1 million unique cDNA reads for two donors, one aged 18 to 30 and the other aged 80 or older. The research as a whole found: As age increased, observed TCR beta diversity per million T cells dropped in a roughly linear way, and a significant reduction was already evident by age about 40. There was a strong correlation between observed TCR beta diversity and the percentage of naive T cells measured by flow cytometry. Estimates of total diversity based on one million sequenced T cells were considered lower bounds and underestimates. Donor CMV infection status was unknown, potentially confounding age-related changes in expanded clonotypes. Because profiling used bulk unsorted PBMCs, naive and antigen-experienced compartments could not be compared conclusively. Compared with the aged group, the long-lived group had more naive CD4+ T cells, fewer expanded clones and increased TCR diversity, a pattern suggesting age selection.

The rearrangement joined TRBV9 to TRBJ1-2, with no D gene named confidently. Sequenced: blood. The clonotype was recovered from a man older than 75 in good health. The sequence in DNA is TGTGCCAGCAGCGTAGGCGCGGAAACTAACTATGGCTACACCTTC. It translates as CASSVGAETNYGYTF.